This T cell receptor (beta chain) appears in the sequencing data of a study of cytomegalovirus exposure and HLA in healthy donors. Each donor was nominally healthy when sampled (though unrecorded immune exposures were likely). PCR amplification relied on 60 Vbeta primers (plus 13 Jbeta primers). Method: immunoSEQ multiplex PCR; TCRdb's copy keeps in-frame clones and lacks some. The repertoire holds 190,000 or so clones, with roughly 78% as singletons. The trim removed 4 bases at V and 1 base at J, leaving 7 bases unmatched. The germline gives CDR1 WNHNN, CDR2 SYGVQD (reference sequence). This CDR3 contains 18 residues.

The clonotype comes from a boy aged 10-17 years in good health and CMV-seronegative. The sample taken for sequencing was PBMCs. The chain combines TRBV10-1 with TRBJ2-2; 12 bases map to TRBD2. The CDR3 is CASSGRLAGAMNTGELFF. The CDR3 bases are TGCGCCAGCAGTGGAAGACTAGCGGGGGCGATGAACACCGGGGAGCTGTTTTTT.